This TCR beta chain is from a study of blood T cell repertoires in COVID-19. The repertoire was sequenced with immunoSEQ multiplex PCR; TCRdb's copy has only in-frame clones and lacks some. The sample lists about 210,000 clones; about 89% were seen once. Germline V gene lookup returns CDR1 SGHAT and CDR2 FQNNGV. The CDR3 extends over 12 amino acids. Trimming pared 4 bases from V and 1 base from J, leaving 5 bases between. The clonotype originates from a woman under 30 who had recovered from COVID-19. This chain uses TRBV11-2 with TRBJ2-7; unclear D gene. Sequenced: PBMCs or T cells enriched from blood (not recorded which). This CDR3 reads CASSSHSYEQYF. In nucleotides, the CDR3 is TGTGCCAGCAGCTCCCATTCCTACGAGCAGTACTTC.